This T cell receptor beta chain was retrieved from a study of blood T cell repertoires in COVID-19. The J segment lost 7 bases and the V segment lost 1 base, leaving 3 bases of the junction unmatched. This CDR3 region has 14 residues. Germline CDR1 SGHVS, CDR2 FNYEAQ. TCRdb's table, derived via immunoSEQ multiplex PCR, lists solely in-frame clones and lacks some. The sample consists of about 220,000 clones, 86% of them appearing once. The sample was peripheral blood. The rearrangement links TRBV7-6 to TRBJ1-1; 10 bases map to TRBD1. The clonotype was recovered from a woman aged 30 to 39 who had recovered from COVID-19. The CDR3 sequence is CASSLGQGAREAFF. In DNA form, the CDR3 reads TGTGCCAGCAGCTTAGGACAGGGGGCGCGTGAAGCTTTCTTT.